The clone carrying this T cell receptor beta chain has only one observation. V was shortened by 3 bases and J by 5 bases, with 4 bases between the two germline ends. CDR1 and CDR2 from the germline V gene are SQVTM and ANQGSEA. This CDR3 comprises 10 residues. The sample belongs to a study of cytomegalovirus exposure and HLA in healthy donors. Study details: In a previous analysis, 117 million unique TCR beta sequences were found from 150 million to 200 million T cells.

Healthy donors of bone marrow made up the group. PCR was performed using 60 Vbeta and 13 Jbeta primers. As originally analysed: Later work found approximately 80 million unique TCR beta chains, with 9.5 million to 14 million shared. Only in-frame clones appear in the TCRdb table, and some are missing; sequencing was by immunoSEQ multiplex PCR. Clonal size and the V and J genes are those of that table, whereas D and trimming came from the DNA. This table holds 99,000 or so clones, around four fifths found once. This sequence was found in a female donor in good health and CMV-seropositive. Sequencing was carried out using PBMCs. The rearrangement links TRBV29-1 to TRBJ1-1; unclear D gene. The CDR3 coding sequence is TGCAGCGTTGAGTATACTGAAGCTTTCTTT. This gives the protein CSVEYTEAFF.